This entry describes one T cell receptor beta chain. RNA in amounts of roughly 0.5 to 1 ug was reverse transcribed with random hexamers. By means of immunoSEQ multiplex PCR, TCR beta CDR3 spanning 54 Vbeta and 13 Jbeta underwent amplification. TCRdb re-analysed the immunoSEQ multiplex PCR reads in MiXCR, keeping a single row per CDR3 protein. The top ten hold 0.12% of the sample, which has about 440,000 distinct CDR3 sequences, approximately 85% seen once. High-throughput TCR beta sequencing covered peripheral CD8+ and CD4+ T cells. The multiple sclerosis control group consisted of treatment-naive patients whose relapsing-remitting disease, which was either stable or active, fulfilled revised McDonald criteria. CD8+ and CD4+ T cells were negatively isolated; TEMRA cells were FACS-enriched. The source of the sample is a study of CD8 T cells in Susac syndrome. Germline V gene data show CDR1 as SEHNR and CDR2 as FQNEAQ (reference sequence). The ends were cut back, 5 bases at V and 1 base at J, with 12 bases in the middle. This CDR3 has 14 residues.

The TCR originated in a human donor with multiple sclerosis. This chain uses TRBV7-9 with TRBJ2-7; possibly TRBD1 for D (5 bases). Sequencing was done on a sample of CD8+ T cells from PBMCs. CDR3 sequence: CASSTRTTSYEQYF. For the CDR3, the DNA is TGTGCCAGCAGCACCCGGACAACTTCCTACGAGCAGTACTTC.